This T cell receptor (beta chain) was obtained from a study of response to subunit inactivated influenza vaccine. The CDR3 contains 16 residues. Trimming removed 2 bases at V and 5 bases at J, with 16 bases between. The germline V gene has CDR1 MNHEY and CDR2 SVGEGT. TCRdb independently ran MiXCR on the RT-PCR reads; one entry per CDR3 protein. The sample has about 300,000 distinct CDR3 sequences; 21% are singletons. The TCR comes from a man between 50 and 70 years old who received an inactivated influenza vaccine. V usage is TRBV6-2 or TRBV6-3 and J usage is TRBJ1-5, with a tentative D call TRBD1 (5 bases). Sequences were derived from PBMCs from blood, sampled less than 22 months after vaccination. In nucleotides, the CDR3 is TGTGCCAGCAGTTACCCCGGGCGGGGGATTGATCAGCCCCAGCATTTT. Translation: CASSYPGRGIDQPQHF.